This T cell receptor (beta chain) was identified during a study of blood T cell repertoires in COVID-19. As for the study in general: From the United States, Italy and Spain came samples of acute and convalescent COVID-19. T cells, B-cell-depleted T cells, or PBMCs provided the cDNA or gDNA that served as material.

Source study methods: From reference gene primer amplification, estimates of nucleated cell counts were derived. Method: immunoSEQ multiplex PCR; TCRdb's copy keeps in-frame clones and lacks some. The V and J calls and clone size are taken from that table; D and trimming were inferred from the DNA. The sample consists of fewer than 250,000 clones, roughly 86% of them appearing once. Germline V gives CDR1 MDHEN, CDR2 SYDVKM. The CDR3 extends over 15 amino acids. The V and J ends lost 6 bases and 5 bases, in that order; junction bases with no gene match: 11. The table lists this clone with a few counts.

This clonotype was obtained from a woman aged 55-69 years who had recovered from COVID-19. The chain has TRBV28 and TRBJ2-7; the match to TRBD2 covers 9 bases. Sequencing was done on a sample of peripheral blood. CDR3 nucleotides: TGTGCCAGCAGAGGGGGGGCTAGCGGGGAACACGAGCAGTACTTC. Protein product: CASRGGASGEHEQYF.